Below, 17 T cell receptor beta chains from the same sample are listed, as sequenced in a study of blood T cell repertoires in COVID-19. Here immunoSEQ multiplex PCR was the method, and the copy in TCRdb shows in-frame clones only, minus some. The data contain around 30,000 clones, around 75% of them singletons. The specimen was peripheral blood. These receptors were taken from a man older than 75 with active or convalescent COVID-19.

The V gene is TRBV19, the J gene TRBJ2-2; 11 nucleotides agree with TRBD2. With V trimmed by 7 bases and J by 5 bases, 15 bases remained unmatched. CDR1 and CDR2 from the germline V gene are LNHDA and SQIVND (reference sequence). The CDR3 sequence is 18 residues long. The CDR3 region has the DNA TGTGCCAGTATCCCGGGGGGTTCTAGCGGGAGGAAGACCGGGGAGCTGTTTTTT. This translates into CASIPGGSSGRKTGELFF.

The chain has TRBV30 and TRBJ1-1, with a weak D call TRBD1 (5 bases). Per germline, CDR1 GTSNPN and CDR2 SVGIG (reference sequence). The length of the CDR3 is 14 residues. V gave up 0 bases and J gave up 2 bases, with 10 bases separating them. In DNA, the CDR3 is TGTGCCTGGAGTGTAGCCGGGGGAAACACTGAAGCTTTCTTT. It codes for CAWSVAGGNTEAFF. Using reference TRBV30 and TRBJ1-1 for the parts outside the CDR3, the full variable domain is SQTIHQWPATLVQPVGSPLSLECTVEGTSNPNLYWYRQAAGRGLQLLFYSVGIGQISSEVPQNLSASRPQDRQFILSSKKLLLSDSGFYLCAWSVAGGNTEAFFGQGTRLTVV.

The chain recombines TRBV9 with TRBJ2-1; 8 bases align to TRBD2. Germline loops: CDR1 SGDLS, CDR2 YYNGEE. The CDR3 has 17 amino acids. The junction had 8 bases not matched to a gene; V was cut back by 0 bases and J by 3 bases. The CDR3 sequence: CASSVAPTGGLYNEQFF. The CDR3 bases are TGTGCCAGCAGCGTAGCCCCCACGGGAGGGCTCTACAATGAGCAGTTCTTC.

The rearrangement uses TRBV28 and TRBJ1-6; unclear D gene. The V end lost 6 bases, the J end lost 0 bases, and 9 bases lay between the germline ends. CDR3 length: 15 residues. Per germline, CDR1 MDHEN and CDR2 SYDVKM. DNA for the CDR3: TGTGCCAGCAGCTTAGAGAGCTCCTATAATTCACCCCTCCACTTT. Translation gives CASSLESSYNSPLHF.

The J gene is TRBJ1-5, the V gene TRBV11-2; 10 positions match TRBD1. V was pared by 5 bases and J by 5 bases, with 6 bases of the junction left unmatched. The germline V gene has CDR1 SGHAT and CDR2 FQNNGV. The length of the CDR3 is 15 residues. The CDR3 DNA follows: TGTGCCAGCAGCGCCACCGGGACAGGGGATCAGCCCCAGCATTTT. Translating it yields CASSATGTGDQPQHF. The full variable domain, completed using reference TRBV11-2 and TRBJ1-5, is EAGVAQSPRYKIIEKRQSVAFWCNPISGHATLYWYQQILGQGPKLLIQFQNNGVVDDSQLPKDRFSAERLKGVDSTLKIQPAKLEDSAVYLCASSATGTGDQPQHFGDGTRLSIL.

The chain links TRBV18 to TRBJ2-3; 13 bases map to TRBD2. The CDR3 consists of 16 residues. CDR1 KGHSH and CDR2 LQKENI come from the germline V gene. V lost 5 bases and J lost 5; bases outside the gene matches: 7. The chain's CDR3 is CASSSLAGGPEDTQYF. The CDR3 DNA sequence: TGTGCCAGCTCATCACTAGCGGGAGGGCCGGAAGATACGCAGTATTTT.

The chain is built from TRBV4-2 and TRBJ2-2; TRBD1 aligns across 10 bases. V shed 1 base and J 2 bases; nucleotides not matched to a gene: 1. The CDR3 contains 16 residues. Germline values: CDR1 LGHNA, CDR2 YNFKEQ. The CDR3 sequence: CASSQGQGANTGELFF. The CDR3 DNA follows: TGTGCCAGCAGCCAAGGACAGGGGGCTAACACCGGGGAGCTGTTTTTT.

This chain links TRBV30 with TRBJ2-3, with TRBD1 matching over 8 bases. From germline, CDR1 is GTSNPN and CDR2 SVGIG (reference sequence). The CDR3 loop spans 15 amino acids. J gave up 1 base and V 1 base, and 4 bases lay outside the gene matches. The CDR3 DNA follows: TGTGCCTGGAGTGGACAGGGGTCGCGCACAGATACGCAGTATTTT. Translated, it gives CAWSGQGSRTDTQYF.

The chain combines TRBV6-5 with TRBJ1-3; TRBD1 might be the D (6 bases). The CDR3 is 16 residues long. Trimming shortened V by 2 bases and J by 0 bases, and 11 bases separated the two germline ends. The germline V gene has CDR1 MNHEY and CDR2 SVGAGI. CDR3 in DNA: TGTGCCAGCAGTTACGTCGGGGGGGCCTCTGGAAACACCATATATTTT. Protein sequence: CASSYVGGASGNTIYF.

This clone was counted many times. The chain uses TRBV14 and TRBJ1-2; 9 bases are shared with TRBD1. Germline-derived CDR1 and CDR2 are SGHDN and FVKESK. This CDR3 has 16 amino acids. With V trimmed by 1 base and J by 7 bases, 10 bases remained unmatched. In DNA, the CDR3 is TGTGCCAGCAGCCAAGGGTCTGGGACAGGGATTTCTGGCTACACCTTC. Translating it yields CASSQGSGTGISGYTF.

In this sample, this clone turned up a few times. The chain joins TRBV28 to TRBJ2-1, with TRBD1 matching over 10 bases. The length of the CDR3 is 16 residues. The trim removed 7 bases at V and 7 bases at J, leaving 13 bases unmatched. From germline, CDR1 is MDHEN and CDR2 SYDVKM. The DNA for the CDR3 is TGTGCCAGCACCCTTACCGGGACAGGGGACAGGAATGAGCAGTTCTTC. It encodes CASTLTGTGDRNEQFF. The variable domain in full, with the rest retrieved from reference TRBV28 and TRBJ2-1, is DVKVTQSSRYLVKRTGEKVFLECVQDMDHENMFWYRQDPGLGLRLIYFSYDVKMKEKGDIPEGYSVSREKKERFSLILESASTNQTSMYLCASTLTGTGDRNEQFFGPGTRLTVL.

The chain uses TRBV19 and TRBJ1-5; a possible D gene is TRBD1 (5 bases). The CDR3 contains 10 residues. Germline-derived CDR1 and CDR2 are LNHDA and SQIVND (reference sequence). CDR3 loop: CAAGQGPQHF. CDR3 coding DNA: TGTGCGGCCGGGCAGGGGCCCCAGCATTTT.

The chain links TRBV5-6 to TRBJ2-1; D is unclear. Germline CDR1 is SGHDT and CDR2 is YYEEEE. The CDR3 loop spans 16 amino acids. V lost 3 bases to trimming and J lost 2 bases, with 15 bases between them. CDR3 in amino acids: CASSSVSLGAYNEQFF. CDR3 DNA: TGTGCCAGCAGCTCGGTTTCTTTAGGAGCCTACAATGAGCAGTTCTTC.

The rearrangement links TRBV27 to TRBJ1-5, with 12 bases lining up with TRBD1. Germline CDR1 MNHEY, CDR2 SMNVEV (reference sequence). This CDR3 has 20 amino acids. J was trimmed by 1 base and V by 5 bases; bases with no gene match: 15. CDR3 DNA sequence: TGTGCCAGCAGTCGCCTGTCCGGGACAGGGGGCGGAGTAAGCAATCAGCCCCAGCATTTT. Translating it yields CASSRLSGTGGGVSNQPQHF.

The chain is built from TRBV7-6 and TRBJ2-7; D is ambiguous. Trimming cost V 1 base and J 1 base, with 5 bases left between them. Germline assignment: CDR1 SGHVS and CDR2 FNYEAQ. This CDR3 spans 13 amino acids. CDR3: CASSLGRSYEQYF. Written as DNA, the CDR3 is TGTGCCAGCAGCTTAGGCAGGTCCTACGAGCAGTACTTC.

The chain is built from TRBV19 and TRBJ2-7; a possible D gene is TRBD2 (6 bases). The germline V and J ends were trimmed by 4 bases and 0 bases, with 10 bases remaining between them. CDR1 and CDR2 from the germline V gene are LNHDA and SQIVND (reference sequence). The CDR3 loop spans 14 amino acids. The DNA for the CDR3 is TGTGCCAGTAGTACTCTAGCGAGCTCCTACGAGCAGTACTTC. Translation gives CASSTLASSYEQYF.

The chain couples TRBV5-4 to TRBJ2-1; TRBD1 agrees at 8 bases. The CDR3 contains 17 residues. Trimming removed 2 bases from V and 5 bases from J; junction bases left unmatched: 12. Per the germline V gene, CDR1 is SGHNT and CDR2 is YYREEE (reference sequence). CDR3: CASSFGTGRSDNNEQFF. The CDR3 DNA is TGTGCCAGCAGCTTTGGGACAGGTCGGAGCGATAACAATGAGCAGTTCTTC. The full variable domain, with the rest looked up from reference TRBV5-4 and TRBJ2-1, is ETGVTQSPTHLIKTRGQQVTLRCSSQSGHNTVSWYQQALGQGPQFIFQYYREEENGRGNFPPRFSGLQFPNYSSELNVNALELDDSALYLCASSFGTGRSDNNEQFFGPGTRLTVL.